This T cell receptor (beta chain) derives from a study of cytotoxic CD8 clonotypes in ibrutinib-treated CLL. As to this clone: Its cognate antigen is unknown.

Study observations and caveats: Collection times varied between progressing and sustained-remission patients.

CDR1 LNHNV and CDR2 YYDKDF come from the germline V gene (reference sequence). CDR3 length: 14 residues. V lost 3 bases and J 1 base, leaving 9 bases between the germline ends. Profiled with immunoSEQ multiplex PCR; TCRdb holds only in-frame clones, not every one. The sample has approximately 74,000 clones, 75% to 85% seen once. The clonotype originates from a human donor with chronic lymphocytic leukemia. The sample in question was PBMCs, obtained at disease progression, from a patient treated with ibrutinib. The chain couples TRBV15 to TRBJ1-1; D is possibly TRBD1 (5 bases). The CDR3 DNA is TGTGCCACCAGCAGGAGGGGTGCGAACACTGAAGCTTTCTTT. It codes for CATSRRGANTEAFF. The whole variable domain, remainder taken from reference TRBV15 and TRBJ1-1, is DAMVIQNPRYQVTQFGKPVTLSCSQTLNHNVMYWYQQKSSQAPKLLFHYYDKDFNNEADTPDNFQSRRPNTSFCFLDIRSPGLGDTAMYLCATSRRGANTEAFFGQGTRLTVV.